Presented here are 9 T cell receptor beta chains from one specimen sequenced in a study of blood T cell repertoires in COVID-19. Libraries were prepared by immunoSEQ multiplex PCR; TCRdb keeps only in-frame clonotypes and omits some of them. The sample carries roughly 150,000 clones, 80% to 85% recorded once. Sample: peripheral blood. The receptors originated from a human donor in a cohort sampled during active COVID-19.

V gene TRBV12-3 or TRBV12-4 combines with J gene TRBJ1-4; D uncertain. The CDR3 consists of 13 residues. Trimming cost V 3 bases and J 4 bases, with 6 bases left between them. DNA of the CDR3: TGTGCCAGCAGTTTTTGGAGTAATGAAAAACTGTTTTTT. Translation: CASSFWSNEKLFF.

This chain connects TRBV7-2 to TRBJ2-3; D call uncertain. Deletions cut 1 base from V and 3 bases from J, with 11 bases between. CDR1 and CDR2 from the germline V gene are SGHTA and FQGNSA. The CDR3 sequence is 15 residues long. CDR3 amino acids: CASSLGQDRTDTQYF. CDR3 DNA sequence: TGTGCCAGCAGCTTAGGGCAGGATCGGACAGATACGCAGTATTTT.

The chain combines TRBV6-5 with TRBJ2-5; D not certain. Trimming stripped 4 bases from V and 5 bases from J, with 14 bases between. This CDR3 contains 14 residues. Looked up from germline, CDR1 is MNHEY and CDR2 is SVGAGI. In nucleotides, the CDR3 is TGTGCCAGCAGTTTCAGAGTGGGCAAGGAGACCCAGTACTTC. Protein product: CASSFRVGKETQYF.

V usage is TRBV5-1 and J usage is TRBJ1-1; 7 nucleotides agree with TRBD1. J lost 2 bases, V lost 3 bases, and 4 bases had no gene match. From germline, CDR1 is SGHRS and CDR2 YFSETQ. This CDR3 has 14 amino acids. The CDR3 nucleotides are TGCGCCAGCAGCTCGACAGGGAGAAACACTGAAGCTTTCTTT. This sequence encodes CASSSTGRNTEAFF.

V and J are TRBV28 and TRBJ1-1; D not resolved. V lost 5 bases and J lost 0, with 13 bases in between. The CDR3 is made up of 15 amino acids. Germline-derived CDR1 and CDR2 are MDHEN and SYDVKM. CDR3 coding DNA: TGTGCCAGCAGTCCCCCCAGAACAATGAACACTGAAGCTTTCTTT. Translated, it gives CASSPPRTMNTEAFF.

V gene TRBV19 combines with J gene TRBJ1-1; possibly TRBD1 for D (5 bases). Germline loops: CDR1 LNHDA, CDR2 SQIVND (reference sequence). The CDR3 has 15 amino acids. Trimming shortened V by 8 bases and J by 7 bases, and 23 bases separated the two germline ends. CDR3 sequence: CASSAGKSGRLEAFF. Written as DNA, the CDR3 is TGTGCCAGTTCCGCAGGGAAGTCCGGTCGACTTGAAGCTTTCTTT.

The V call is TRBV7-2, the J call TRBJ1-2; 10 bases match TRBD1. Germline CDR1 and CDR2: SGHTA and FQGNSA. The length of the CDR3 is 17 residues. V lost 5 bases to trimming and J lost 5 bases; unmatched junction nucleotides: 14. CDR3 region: CASSPRPTRGQGYGYTF. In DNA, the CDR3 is TGTGCCAGCAGCCCACGGCCTACCCGGGGACAGGGGTATGGCTACACCTTC.

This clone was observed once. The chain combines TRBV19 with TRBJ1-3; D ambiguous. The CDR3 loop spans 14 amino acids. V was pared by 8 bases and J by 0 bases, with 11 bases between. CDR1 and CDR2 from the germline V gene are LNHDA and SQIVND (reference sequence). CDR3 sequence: CASATVYSGNTIYF. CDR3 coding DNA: TGTGCCAGTGCAACAGTTTACTCTGGAAACACCATATATTTT.

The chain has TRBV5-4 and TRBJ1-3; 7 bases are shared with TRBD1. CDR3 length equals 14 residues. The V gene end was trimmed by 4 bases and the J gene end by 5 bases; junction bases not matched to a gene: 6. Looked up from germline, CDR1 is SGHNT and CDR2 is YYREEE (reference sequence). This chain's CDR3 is CASSQDRERNTIYF. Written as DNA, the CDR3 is TGTGCCAGCAGCCAAGACAGGGAAAGAAACACCATATATTTT.